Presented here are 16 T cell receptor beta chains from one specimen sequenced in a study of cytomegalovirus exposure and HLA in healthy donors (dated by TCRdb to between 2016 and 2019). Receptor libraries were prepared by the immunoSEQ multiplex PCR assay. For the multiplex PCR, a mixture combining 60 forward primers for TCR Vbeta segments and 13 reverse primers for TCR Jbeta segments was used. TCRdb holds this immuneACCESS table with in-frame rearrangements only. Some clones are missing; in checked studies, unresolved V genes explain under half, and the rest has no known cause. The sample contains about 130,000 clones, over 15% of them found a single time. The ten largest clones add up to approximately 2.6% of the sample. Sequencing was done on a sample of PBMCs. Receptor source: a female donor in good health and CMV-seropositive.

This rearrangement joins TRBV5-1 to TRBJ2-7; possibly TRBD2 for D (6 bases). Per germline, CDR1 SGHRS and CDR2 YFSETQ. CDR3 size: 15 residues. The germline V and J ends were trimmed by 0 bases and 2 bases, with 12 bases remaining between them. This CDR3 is CASSLALGTPYEQYF. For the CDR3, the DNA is TGCGCCAGCAGCTTGGCCCTTGGGACTCCCTACGAGCAGTACTTC.

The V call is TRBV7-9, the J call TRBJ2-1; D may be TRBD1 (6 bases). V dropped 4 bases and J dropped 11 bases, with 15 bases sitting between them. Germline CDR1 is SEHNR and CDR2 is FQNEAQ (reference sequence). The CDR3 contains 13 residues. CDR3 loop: CASSSGQPVKQFF. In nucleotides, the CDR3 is TGTGCCAGCAGCTCCGGACAGCCCGTTAAGCAGTTCTTC.

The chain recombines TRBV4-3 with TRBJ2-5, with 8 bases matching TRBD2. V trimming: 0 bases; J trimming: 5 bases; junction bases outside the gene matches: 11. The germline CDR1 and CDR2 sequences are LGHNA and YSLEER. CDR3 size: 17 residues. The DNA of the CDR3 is TGCGCCAGCAGCCAAGACGGGAGTGCGGGAGGATGGGAGACCCAGTACTTC. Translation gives CASSQDGSAGGWETQYF.

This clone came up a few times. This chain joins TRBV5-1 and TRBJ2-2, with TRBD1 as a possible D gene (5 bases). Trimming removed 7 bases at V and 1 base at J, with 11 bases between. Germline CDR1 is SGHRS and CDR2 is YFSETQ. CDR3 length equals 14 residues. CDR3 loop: CASGIDRNTGELFF. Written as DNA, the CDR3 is TGCGCCAGCGGAATAGACAGGAACACCGGGGAGCTGTTTTTT. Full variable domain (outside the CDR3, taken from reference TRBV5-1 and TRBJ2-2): KAGVTQTPRYLIKTRGQQVTLSCSPISGHRSVSWYQQTPGQGLQFLFEYFSETQRNKGNFPGRFSGRQFSNSRSEMNVSTLELGDSALYLCASGIDRNTGELFFGEGSRLTVL.

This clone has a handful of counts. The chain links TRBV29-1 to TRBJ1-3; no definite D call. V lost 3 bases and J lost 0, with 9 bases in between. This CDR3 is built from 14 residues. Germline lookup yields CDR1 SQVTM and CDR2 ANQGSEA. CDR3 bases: TGCAGCGTTGACGAACACCGCTCTGGAAACACCATATATTTT. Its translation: CSVDEHRSGNTIYF.

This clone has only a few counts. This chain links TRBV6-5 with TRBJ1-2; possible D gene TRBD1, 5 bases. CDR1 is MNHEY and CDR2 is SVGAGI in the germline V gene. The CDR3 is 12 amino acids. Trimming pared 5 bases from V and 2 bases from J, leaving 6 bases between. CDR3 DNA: TGTGCCAGCAGTAACAGGAACTATGGCTACACCTTC. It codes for CASSNRNYGYTF.

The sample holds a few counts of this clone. The CDR3 nucleotides read TGTGCCAGCAGCGCCAGCGGGGGGGGAGCCTACGAGCAGTACTTC. Its translation is CASSASGGGAYEQYF. The rearrangement joins TRBV9 to TRBJ2-7; 10 positions agree with TRBD2. This CDR3 has 15 amino acids. After removal of 3 bases from V and 2 bases from J, the junction contained 5 bases not matched to a gene. Germline V gene data show CDR1 as SGDLS and CDR2 as YYNGEE.

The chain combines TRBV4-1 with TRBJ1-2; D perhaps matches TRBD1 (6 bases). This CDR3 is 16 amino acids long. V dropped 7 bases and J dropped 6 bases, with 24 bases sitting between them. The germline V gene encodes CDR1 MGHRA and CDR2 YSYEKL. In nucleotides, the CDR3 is TGCGCCAGCAACCACAGGGATGGGCACCGGGCGGATGGCTACACCTTC. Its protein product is CASNHRDGHRADGYTF.

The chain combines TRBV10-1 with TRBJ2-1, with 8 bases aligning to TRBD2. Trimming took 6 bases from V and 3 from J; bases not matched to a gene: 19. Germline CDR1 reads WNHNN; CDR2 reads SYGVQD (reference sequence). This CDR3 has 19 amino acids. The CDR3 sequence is CASSSTVPAGAPLYNEQFF. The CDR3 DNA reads TGCGCCAGCAGCTCGACAGTCCCAGCGGGGGCACCACTCTACAATGAGCAGTTCTTC.

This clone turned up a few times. The CDR3 bases are TGTGCCAGCAGCTGGGGGGGACCGAACACTGAAGCTTTCTTT. Amino acid sequence: CASSWGGPNTEAFF. The chain combines TRBV5-5 with TRBJ1-1; maybe TRBD1 (5 bases). There are 14 residues in the CDR3. CDR1 is SGHKS and CDR2 is YYEKEE in the germline V gene (reference sequence). V was pared by 3 bases and J by 1 base, with 10 bases between.

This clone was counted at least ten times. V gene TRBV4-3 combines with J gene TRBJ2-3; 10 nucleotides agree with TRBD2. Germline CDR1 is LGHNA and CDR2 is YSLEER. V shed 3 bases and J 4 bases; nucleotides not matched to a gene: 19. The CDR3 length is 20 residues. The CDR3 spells CASSHSPPSGGRIEADTQYF. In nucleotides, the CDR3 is TGCGCCAGCAGCCACTCGCCCCCTAGCGGGGGAAGGATTGAGGCAGATACGCAGTATTTT.

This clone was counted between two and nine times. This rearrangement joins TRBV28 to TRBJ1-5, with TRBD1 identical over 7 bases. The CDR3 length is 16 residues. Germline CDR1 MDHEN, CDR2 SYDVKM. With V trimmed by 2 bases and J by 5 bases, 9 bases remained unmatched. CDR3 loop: CASSLDYDRDYQPQHF. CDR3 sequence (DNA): TGTGCCAGCAGTTTAGATTACGACAGGGACTATCAGCCCCAGCATTTT.

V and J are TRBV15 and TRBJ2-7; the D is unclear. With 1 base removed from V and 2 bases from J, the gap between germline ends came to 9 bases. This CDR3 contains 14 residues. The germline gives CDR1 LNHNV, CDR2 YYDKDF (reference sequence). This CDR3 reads CATSRGTITYEQYF. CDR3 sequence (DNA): TGTGCCACCAGCAGAGGAACAATAACCTACGAGCAGTACTTC.

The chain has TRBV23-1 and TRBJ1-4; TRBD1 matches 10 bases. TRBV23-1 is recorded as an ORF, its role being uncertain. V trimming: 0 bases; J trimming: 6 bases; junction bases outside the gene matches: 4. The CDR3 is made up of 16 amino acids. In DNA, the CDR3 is TGCGCCAGCAGTCAATCGGGGACAGGGGAGTATGAAAAACTGTTTTTT. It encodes CASSQSGTGEYEKLFF.

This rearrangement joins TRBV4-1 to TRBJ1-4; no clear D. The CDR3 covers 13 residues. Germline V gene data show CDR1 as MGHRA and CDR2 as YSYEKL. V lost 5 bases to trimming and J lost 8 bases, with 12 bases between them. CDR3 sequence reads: CASSGVAGEKLFF. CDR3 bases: TGCGCCAGCAGCGGCGTAGCTGGGGAAAAACTGTTTTTT.

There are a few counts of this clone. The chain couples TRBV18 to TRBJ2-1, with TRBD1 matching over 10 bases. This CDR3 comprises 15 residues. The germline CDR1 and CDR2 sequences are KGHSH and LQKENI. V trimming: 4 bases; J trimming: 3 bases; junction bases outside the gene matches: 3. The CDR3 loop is CASSRTGGNYNEQFF. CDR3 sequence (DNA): TGTGCCAGCTCACGGACAGGGGGTAACTACAATGAGCAGTTCTTC.